This T cell receptor beta chain was sequenced during a study of shared clonotypes between healthy human individuals. CD45RO negativity and positive selection for CCR7 defined naive CD8 cells, a population that excluded terminally differentiated effector memory CD45RA+ cells. This clone was seen only a few times. Its antigen is unknown. This sample also contains other DNA sequences that code for the same CDR3. The CDR3 spans 13 residues. Germline V gene data show CDR1 as MNHEY and CDR2 as SMNVEV (reference sequence). The V end lost 6 bases, the J end lost 4 bases, and 12 bases lay between the germline ends. Overall study results and limits: Rarefaction indicated that sorted-subset sequencing remained incomplete although depth was large. Relative to clonotypes present in all four donors, those not shared had lower generation probabilities.

Assay used: immunoSEQ multiplex PCR; TCRdb lists only in-frame clones, some missing. Among about 2.1 million clones, more than 85% were seen once, and the ten largest hold 1.7%. Sequencing input: naive CD8+ T cells from PBMCs. This chain joins TRBV27 and TRBJ1-2, with D maybe TRBD1 (6 bases). The TCR comes from a man younger than 35 in good health. Some clones in this sample may be carry-over from other donors' samples. The CDR3 spells CASSPRGVYGYTF. The DNA for the CDR3 is TGTGCCAGCAGCCCTAGGGGGGTCTATGGCTACACCTTC.